This section outlines one T cell receptor beta chain sequence together with its context. What it binds is not known. The sample comes from a study of CD8+CD57+ T cells in acquired aplastic anemia. On the study more broadly: Quantities of DNA derived from sorted CD4+ and CD8+ cells averaged approximately 3 ug.

All sequencing subjects had displayed CD8+CD57+ cell expansion on flow cytometry. Every patient presented with severe acquired aplastic anemia. Patients had received no therapy at the time of blood sampling. Study observations and caveats: There were over 25 CD8+ CDR3 sequences that occurred in both patients and controls.

The template for TCR beta VDJ and CDR3 sequence profiling was genomic DNA. Using its own MiXCR run on the reads, TCRdb lists one record per CDR3 protein. The sample yields fewer than 200,000 distinct CDR3 sequences, around 75% seen once. Trimming removed 5 bases from V and 5 bases from J; junction bases left unmatched: 11. This CDR3 is 15 amino acids long. Germline CDR1 and CDR2: MRHNA and SNTAGT. The sample was sorted CD4+, CD8+, or CD8+CD57+ T cells (not recorded which) from PBMCs. This TCR was recovered from a human donor with aplastic anemia. This rearrangement joins TRBV6-4 to TRBJ2-5; 7 bases are a match to TRBD2. DNA for the CDR3: TGTGCCAGCAGTTCCAGCGGGGAATACAATGAGACCCAGTACTTC. This translates into CASSSSGEYNETQYF.